These 20 T cell receptor beta chains share one sample of origin, sequenced in a study of blood T cell repertoires in COVID-19. The data were produced by immunoSEQ multiplex PCR, yet TCRdb's version contains in-frame clones alone and is incomplete. Here the sample spans around 150,000 clones, 80% being singletons. The sequencing input was PBMCs or T cells enriched from blood (not recorded which). The receptors here all came from a woman aged 55-70 years who had recovered from COVID-19.

The chain employs TRBV5-1 and TRBJ1-6; 7 bases line up with TRBD1. Germline CDR1 reads SGHRS; CDR2 reads YFSETQ. The V segment lost 4 bases and the J segment 8 bases; nucleotides outside the gene matches: 6. The CDR3 is 14 residues long. CDR3 residues: CASSRDRRDSPLHF. Written as DNA, the CDR3 is TGCGCCAGCAGCCGGGACAGAAGGGATTCACCCCTCCACTTT.

The J gene is TRBJ2-5, the V gene TRBV5-1; 9 nucleotides align to TRBD1. The CDR3 consists of 16 residues. The V and J ends lost 4 bases and 1 base, in that order; junction bases with no gene match: 8. CDR1 is SGHRS, CDR2 YFSETQ, per germline. This chain's CDR3 is CASSPRGQGGQETQYF. CDR3 in DNA: TGCGCCAGCAGCCCCAGGGGACAGGGAGGCCAAGAGACCCAGTACTTC.

The chain recombines TRBV3-1 (or the pseudogene TRBV3-2) with TRBJ1-1; D is uncertain. Germline CDR1 LGHDT, CDR2 YNNKEL (reference sequence). The V end lost 1 base, the J end lost 11 bases, and 11 bases lay between the germline ends. The CDR3 spans 12 residues. The CDR3 region has the DNA TGTGCCAGCAGCCAAGGGGCCTGGTGGGCTTTCTTT. This codes for CASSQGAWWAFF.

The CDR3: CASSIGGQPSYEQYF. The CDR3 bases are TGTGCCAGTAGTATTGGAGGACAGCCTTCCTACGAGCAGTACTTC. This chain connects TRBV19 to TRBJ2-7; the D gene is possibly TRBD1 (6 bases). The CDR3 is 15 residues long. The V gene lost 3 bases and the J gene lost 1 base, with 13 bases spanning the gap. Germline CDR1 is LNHDA and CDR2 is SQIVND (reference sequence). The complete variable domain, with remaining parts taken from reference TRBV19 and TRBJ2-7, reads DGGITQSPKYLFRKEGQNVTLSCEQNLNHDAMYWYRQDPGQGLRLIYYSQIVNDFQKGDIAEGYSVSREKKESFPLTVTSAQKNPTAFYLCASSIGGQPSYEQYFGPGTRLTVT.

The chain combines TRBV6-1 with TRBJ1-2; 7 positions match TRBD1. The V gene's germline CDR1 is MNHNS and CDR2 SASEGT. Trimming removed 6 bases from V and 4 bases from J; junction bases left unmatched: 8. This CDR3 is built from 14 residues. The CDR3 nucleotides are TGTGCCAGCAGATCCGGGACAGTCATCTATGGCTACACCTTC. Protein: CASRSGTVIYGYTF.

This chain joins TRBV12-5 and TRBJ2-6; a possible D gene is TRBD1 (6 bases). The CDR3 contains 14 residues. V was cut by 6 bases and J by 1 base, with 7 bases left in between. Germline-derived CDR1 and CDR2 are LGHNT and FRNRAP. The CDR3 here is CASGRGSGANVLTF. CDR3 sequence (DNA): TGTGCTAGTGGCAGGGGTTCTGGGGCCAACGTCCTGACTTTC.

This clone has a single count. The chain carries TRBV6-5 and TRBJ1-6; 8 bases are a match to TRBD1. This CDR3 is built from 15 residues. From germline, CDR1 is MNHEY and CDR2 SVGAGI. The V gene end was trimmed by 6 bases and the J gene end by 8 bases; junction bases not matched to a gene: 9. The DNA for the CDR3 is TGTGCCAGCAGGACAGGGGTCCTCTGGGATTCACCCCTCCACTTT. It specifies CASRTGVLWDSPLHF.

This chain uses TRBV20-1 with TRBJ2-3, with TRBD2 matching over 10 bases. There are 14 residues in the CDR3. Per the germline V gene, CDR1 is DFQATT and CDR2 is SNEGSKA (reference sequence). The V and J ends lost 3 bases and 5 bases, in that order; junction bases with no gene match: 5. CDR3 sequence (DNA): TGCAGTGCTAGTAGCGGGGGGCAGGTAGATACGCAGTATTTT. It translates to CSASSGGQVDTQYF.

The rearrangement links TRBV3-1 (or the pseudogene TRBV3-2) to TRBJ2-2; no firm D call. Germline CDR1 is LGHDT and CDR2 is YNNKEL (reference sequence). V was trimmed by 0 bases and J by 5 bases, leaving 7 bases between them. This CDR3 is 14 amino acids long. CDR3 amino acids: CASSQDTVTGELFF. The CDR3 nucleotides read TGTGCCAGCAGCCAAGATACGGTTACCGGGGAGCTGTTTTTT.

V and J are TRBV30 and TRBJ1-4; D not certain. V was shortened by 3 bases and J by 5 bases, with 10 bases between the two germline ends. The CDR3 consists of 13 residues. Looked up from germline, CDR1 is GTSNPN and CDR2 is SVGIG (reference sequence). Written as DNA, the CDR3 is TGTGCCTGGAGCTACAACAGCAATGAAAAACTGTTTTTT. As protein: CAWSYNSNEKLFF.

The genes are TRBV21-1 and TRBJ2-3; TRBD1, as called in the table, went unchecked against the DNA. TRBV21-1 is deemed a pseudogene. The CDR3 sequence is 15 residues long. The CDR3 DNA reads TGTGCCAGCAAACGGACAGGCTCTAGCACAGATACGCAGTATTTT. It yields the protein CASKRTGSSTDTQYF.

V and J are TRBV6-5 and TRBJ2-2, with unresolved D. The CDR3 is 13 residues long. Germline V CDR1 and CDR2: MNHEY, SVGAGI. V dropped 2 bases and J dropped 1 base, with 2 bases sitting between them. In DNA, the CDR3 is TGTGCCAGCAGTTACCAGAACACCGGGGAGCTGTTTTTT. Translated: CASSYQNTGELFF.

The V gene is TRBV29-1, the J gene TRBJ2-2; 9 positions agree with TRBD1. This CDR3 has 14 amino acids. Looked up from germline, CDR1 is SQVTM and CDR2 is ANQGSEA. Trimming at V came to 3 bases and at J to 7 bases, leaving 6 bases not matched to a gene. The CDR3, as DNA: TGCAGCGTTGAGAAACAGGGGGCCGGCGGGGAGCTGTTTTTT. Amino acids: CSVEKQGAGGELFF.

The V call is TRBV6-1, the J call TRBJ1-5, with 9 bases identical to TRBD1. Per the germline V gene, CDR1 is MNHNS and CDR2 is SASEGT. Trimming at V came to 3 bases and at J to 2 bases, leaving 2 bases not matched to a gene. CDR3 length: 15 residues. The CDR3 bases are TGTGCCAGCAGTGAGGGACAGGGAGGCAATCAGCCCCAGCATTTT. It is translated as CASSEGQGGNQPQHF.

The chain couples TRBV10-2 to TRBJ1-1, with D uncertain. The CDR3 is 13 amino acids. Germline CDR1 reads WSHSY; CDR2 reads SAAADI. The germline V and J ends were trimmed by 2 bases and 2 bases, with 6 bases remaining between them. The CDR3 region is CASSETPNTEAFF. The CDR3 nucleotides read TGCGCCAGCAGTGAGACTCCTAACACTGAAGCTTTCTTT.

J is TRBJ1-2 and V is TRBV19, with D possibly matching TRBD1 (6 bases). Trimming took off 7 bases at V and 2 bases at J, with 8 bases between the two ends. Germline loops: CDR1 LNHDA, CDR2 SQIVND (reference sequence). This CDR3 is 12 amino acids long. The CDR3 is CASNGQNYGYTF. The CDR3 DNA reads TGTGCCAGTAATGGACAGAACTATGGCTACACCTTC.

V gene TRBV7-2 combines with J gene TRBJ1-3; D remains unclear. From germline, CDR1 is SGHTA and CDR2 FQGNSA. The V end lost 4 bases, the J end lost 6 bases, and 10 bases lay between the germline ends. The CDR3 runs 13 residues. For the CDR3, the DNA is TGTGCCAGCAGCTCCGGACGGGAAAACACCATATATTTT. Translating gives CASSSGRENTIYF.

This sequence joins TRBV2 and TRBJ2-3, with 7 bases lining up with TRBD1. This CDR3 is built from 14 residues. CDR1 is SNHLY and CDR2 is FYNNEI in the germline V gene. V lost 7 bases to trimming and J lost 4 bases; unmatched junction nucleotides: 8. CDR3 nucleotides: TGTGCCAGCAAGATAACAGGGACAGCAGATACGCAGTATTTT. This sequence encodes CASKITGTADTQYF.

The chain combines TRBV11-2 with TRBJ2-3; TRBD2 matches 7 bases. V trimming: 3 bases; J trimming: 4 bases; junction bases outside the gene matches: 4. The CDR3 spans 14 residues. The germline V gene has CDR1 SGHAT and CDR2 FQNNGV. CDR3 in DNA: TGTGCCAGCAGCTTCAGGACTAGGTCAGATACGCAGTATTTT. This sequence encodes CASSFRTRSDTQYF.

V usage is TRBV7-3 and J usage is TRBJ2-7; unclear D gene. CDR3 size: 14 residues. Germline CDR1 and CDR2: SGHTA and FQGTGA. Between the trimmed V and J ends, which lost 2 bases and 1 base, there was a span of 9 bases. This CDR3 is CASSLSPNSYEQYF. The CDR3 nucleotides read TGTGCCAGCAGCTTATCCCCCAATTCCTACGAGCAGTACTTC. Supplemented by reference TRBV7-3 and TRBJ2-7, the full variable domain reads GAGVSQTPSNKVTEKGKYVELRCDPISGHTALYWYRQSLGQGPEFLIYFQGTGAADDSGLPNDRFFAVRPEGSVSTLKIQRTERGDSAVYLCASSLSPNSYEQYFGPGTRLTVT.